The TCR beta chain under discussion was sequenced for a study of blood T cells in healthy people across ages. A second PCR, run for roughly 7 to 11 cycles, used a sample-barcoded 5' primer plus a J-beta primer mix. Each sample provided no less than 2.5 million CDR3-containing paired-end reads. TCRdb independently ran MiXCR on the 5' RACE reads; one entry per CDR3 protein. The sample lists around 780,000 distinct CDR3 sequences, roughly three fifths seen once, with about a quarter in the top ten. To note about this clonotype: As yet, its antigen is unknown.

PBMCs numbering at least 7 million were isolated per sample. The CDR3 spans 14 residues. Trimming removed 1 base at V and 4 bases at J, with 10 bases between. The germline V gene has CDR1 LGHNA and CDR2 YNFKEQ. Study results and limitations: Higher diversity, along with more naive CD4+ cells, distinguished long-lived donors from aged donors.

The source is a man aged 35-49 years in good health. The specimen sequenced was blood. The V call is TRBV4-2, the J call TRBJ1-1; a possible D gene is TRBD1 (5 bases). DNA for the CDR3: TGTGCCAGCAGCCAAGGCAGGGAGGCCACTGAAGCTTTCTTT. This codes for CASSQGREATEAFF.